What follows are 9 T cell receptor beta chains derived from one specimen sequenced in a study of blood T cell repertoires in COVID-19. TCRdb keeps only in-frame clones here, not all; method: immunoSEQ multiplex PCR. The sample holds roughly 60,000 clones, roughly four fifths seen once. The material sequenced was peripheral blood. The receptors derive from a man of 80 years or more with acute or convalescent COVID-19.

The chain couples TRBV2 to TRBJ1-2; 9 bases align to TRBD1. With V trimmed by 5 bases and J by 2 bases, 3 bases remained unmatched. This CDR3 region has 14 residues. Germline lookup yields CDR1 SNHLY and CDR2 FYNNEI. CDR3 nucleotides: TGTGCCAGCAGTATAGGGACAGGGAACTATGGCTACACCTTC. Its protein product is CASSIGTGNYGYTF.

The chain uses TRBV10-2 and TRBJ2-5, with D tentatively TRBD1 (6 bases). The germline V and J ends were trimmed by 3 bases and 5 bases, with 16 bases remaining between them. Looked up from germline, CDR1 is WSHSY and CDR2 is SAAADI. This CDR3 region has 15 residues. CDR3 loop: CASSDPKGGKETQYF. Written as DNA, the CDR3 is TGCGCCAGCAGTGACCCCAAAGGGGGTAAGGAGACCCAGTACTTC.

In this sample, this clone turned up a few times. The V gene is TRBV7-6, the J gene TRBJ2-7, with TRBD1 matching 7 bases. Losses at the gene ends were 1 base for V and 3 bases for J; bases not matched to a gene: 6. This CDR3 is built from 15 residues. Germline values: CDR1 SGHVS, CDR2 FNYEAQ. The CDR3 loop reads CASSLVLGGVYEQYF. CDR3 DNA: TGTGCCAGCAGCTTAGTTTTAGGGGGCGTCTACGAGCAGTACTTC.

The rearrangement uses TRBV18 and TRBJ1-5; no clear D gene. Trimming pared 5 bases from V and 4 bases from J, leaving 9 bases between. Germline V lookup: CDR1 KGHSH, CDR2 LQKENI. This CDR3 has 13 residues. The CDR3 protein is CASSSGKNQPQHF. In DNA, the CDR3 is TGTGCCAGCTCATCGGGGAAGAATCAGCCCCAGCATTTT.

The chain has TRBV10-3 and TRBJ2-7, with 9 positions matching TRBD1. CDR1 ENHRY and CDR2 SYGVKD come from the germline V gene. The CDR3 contains 13 residues. Trimming at V came to 6 bases and at J to 6 bases, leaving 6 bases not matched to a gene. DNA for the CDR3: TGTGCCATCAGGGGACAGGGATCTGGCGAGCAGTACTTC. Encoded protein: CAIRGQGSGEQYF.

The chain is built from TRBV5-1 and TRBJ2-3; 10 positions agree with TRBD1. V lost 4 bases, J lost 5 bases, and 10 bases stayed unmatched. The CDR3 sequence is 16 residues long. CDR1 is SGHRS and CDR2 is YFSETQ in the germline V gene. The CDR3 protein is CASSDPGTGVGDTQYF. CDR3 coding DNA: TGCGCCAGCAGCGACCCCGGGACAGGGGTAGGAGATACGCAGTATTTT.

The chain recombines TRBV4-1 with TRBJ1-6, with D possibly being TRBD1 (6 bases). There are 15 residues in the CDR3. V dropped 7 bases and J dropped 10 bases, with 20 bases sitting between them. Looked up from germline, CDR1 is MGHRA and CDR2 is YSYEKL. In nucleotides, the CDR3 is TGCGCCAGCACCGCCCGGGGGGGCCGCGGATCACCCCTCCACTTT. This gives the protein CASTARGGRGSPLHF.

The chain has TRBV2 and TRBJ1-5, with 8 bases fitting TRBD1. Germline CDR1 SNHLY, CDR2 FYNNEI. V shed 3 bases and J 9 bases; nucleotides not matched to a gene: 10. This CDR3 region has 15 residues. CDR3 sequence reads: CASSEGTGPSWPQHF. CDR3 coding DNA: TGTGCCAGCAGTGAGGGGACAGGTCCCTCATGGCCCCAGCATTTT. Full variable domain (rest looked up from reference TRBV2 and TRBJ1-5): EPEVTQTPSHQVTQMGQEVILRCVPISNHLYFYWYRQILGQKVEFLVSFYNNEISEKSEIFDDQFSVERPDGSNFTLKIRSTKLEDSAMYFCASSEGTGPSWPQHFGDGTRLSIL.

The chain is built from TRBV7-6 and TRBJ2-1; 9 nucleotides align to TRBD2. The CDR3 sequence is 15 residues long. V lost 6 bases and J lost 5; bases outside the gene matches: 8. CDR1 is SGHVS, CDR2 FNYEAQ, per germline. The CDR3 nucleotides read TGTGCCAGCAGTTCCCCCGGCGGGGGGGACAATGAGCAGTTCTTC. Translation gives CASSSPGGGDNEQFF. Combining the CDR3 with reference TRBV7-6 and TRBJ2-1 gives the whole variable domain GAGVSQSPRYKVTKRGQDVALRCDPISGHVSLYWYRQALGQGPEFLTYFNYEAQQDKSGLPNDRFSAERPEGSISTLTIQRTEQRDSAMYRCASSSPGGGDNEQFFGPGTRLTVL.